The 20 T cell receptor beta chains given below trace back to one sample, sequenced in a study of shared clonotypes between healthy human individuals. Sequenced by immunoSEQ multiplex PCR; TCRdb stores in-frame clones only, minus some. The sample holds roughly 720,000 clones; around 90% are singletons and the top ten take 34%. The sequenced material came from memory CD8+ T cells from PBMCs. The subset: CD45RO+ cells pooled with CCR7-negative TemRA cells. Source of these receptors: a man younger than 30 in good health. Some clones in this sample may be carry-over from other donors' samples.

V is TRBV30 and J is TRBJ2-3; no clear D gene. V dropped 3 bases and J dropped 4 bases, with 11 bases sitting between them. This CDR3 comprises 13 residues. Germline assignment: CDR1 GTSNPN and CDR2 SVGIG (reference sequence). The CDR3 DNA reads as TGTGCCTGGAGCCGCATTAAGGCAGATACGCAGTATTTT. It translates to CAWSRIKADTQYF.

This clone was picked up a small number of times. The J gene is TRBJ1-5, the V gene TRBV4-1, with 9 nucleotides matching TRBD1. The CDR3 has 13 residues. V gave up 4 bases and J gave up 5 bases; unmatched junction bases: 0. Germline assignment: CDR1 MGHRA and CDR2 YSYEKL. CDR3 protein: CASSRTGDQPQHF. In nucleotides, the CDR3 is TGCGCCAGCAGCCGGACAGGGGATCAGCCCCAGCATTTT.

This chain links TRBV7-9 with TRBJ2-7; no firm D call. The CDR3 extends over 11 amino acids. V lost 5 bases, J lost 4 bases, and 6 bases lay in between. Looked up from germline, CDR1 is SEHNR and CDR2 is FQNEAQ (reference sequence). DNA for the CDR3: TGTGCCAGCAGCCAGATGTACGAGCAGTACTTC. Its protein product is CASSQMYEQYF.

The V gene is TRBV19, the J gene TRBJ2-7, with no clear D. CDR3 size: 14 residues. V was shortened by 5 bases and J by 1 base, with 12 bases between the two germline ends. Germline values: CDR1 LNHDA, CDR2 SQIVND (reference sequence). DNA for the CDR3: TGTGCCAGTAGTTTGTTCGGCGGTTCCTACGAGCAGTACTTC. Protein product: CASSLFGGSYEQYF.

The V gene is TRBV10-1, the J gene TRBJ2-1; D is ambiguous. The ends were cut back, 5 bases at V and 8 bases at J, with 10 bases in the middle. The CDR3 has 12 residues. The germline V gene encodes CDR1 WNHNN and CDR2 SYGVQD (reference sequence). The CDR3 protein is CASSPPSDEQFF. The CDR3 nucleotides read TGCGCCAGCAGTCCCCCCTCGGATGAGCAGTTCTTC.

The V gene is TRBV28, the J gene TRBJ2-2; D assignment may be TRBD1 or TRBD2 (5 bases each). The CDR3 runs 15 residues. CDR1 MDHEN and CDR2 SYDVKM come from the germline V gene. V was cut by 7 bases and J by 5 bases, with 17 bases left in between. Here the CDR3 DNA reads TGTGCCAGCAACCCAGATTTGGGGGAGACCGGGGAGCTGTTTTTT. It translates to CASNPDLGETGELFF.

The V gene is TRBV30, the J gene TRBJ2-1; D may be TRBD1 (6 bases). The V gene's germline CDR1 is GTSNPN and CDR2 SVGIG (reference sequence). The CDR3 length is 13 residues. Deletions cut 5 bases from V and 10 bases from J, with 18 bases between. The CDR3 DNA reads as TGTGCCTGGTCTACTTTAGGGGGAAAGGAGCAGTTCTTC. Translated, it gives CAWSTLGGKEQFF.

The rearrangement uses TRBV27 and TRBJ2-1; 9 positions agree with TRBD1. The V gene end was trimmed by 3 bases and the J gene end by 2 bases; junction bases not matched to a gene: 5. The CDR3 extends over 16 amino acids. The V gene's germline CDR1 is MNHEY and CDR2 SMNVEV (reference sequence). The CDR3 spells CASSFGGQGPYNEQFF. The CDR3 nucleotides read TGTGCCAGCAGTTTCGGGGGACAGGGACCCTACAATGAGCAGTTCTTC.

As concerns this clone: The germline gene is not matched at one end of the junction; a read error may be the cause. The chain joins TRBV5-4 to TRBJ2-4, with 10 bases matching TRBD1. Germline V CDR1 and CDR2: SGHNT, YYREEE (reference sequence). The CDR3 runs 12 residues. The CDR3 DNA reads TGTGCCAGCAGCTTCGGGGACAGGGGATGGGACTTC. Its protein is CASSFGDRGWDF.

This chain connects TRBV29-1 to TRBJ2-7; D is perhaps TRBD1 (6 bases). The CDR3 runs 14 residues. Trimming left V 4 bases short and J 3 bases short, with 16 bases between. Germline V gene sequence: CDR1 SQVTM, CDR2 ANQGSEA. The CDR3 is CSVVDPQGYYEQYF. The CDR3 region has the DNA TGCAGCGTTGTGGACCCGCAGGGGTACTACGAGCAGTACTTC.

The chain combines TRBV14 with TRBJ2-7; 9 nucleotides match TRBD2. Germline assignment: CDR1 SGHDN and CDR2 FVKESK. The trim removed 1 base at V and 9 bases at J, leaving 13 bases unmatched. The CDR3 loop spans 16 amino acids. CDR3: CASSQGITGLATRQYF. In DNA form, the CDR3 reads TGTGCCAGCAGCCAAGGAATAACTGGACTAGCGACTAGGCAGTACTTC.

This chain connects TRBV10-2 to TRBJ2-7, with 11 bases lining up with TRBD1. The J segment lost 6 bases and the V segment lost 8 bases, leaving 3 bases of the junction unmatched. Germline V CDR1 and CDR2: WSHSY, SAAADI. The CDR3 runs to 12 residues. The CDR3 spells CASRDRGGEQYF. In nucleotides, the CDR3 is TGCGCCAGCCGGGACAGGGGGGGCGAGCAGTACTTC.

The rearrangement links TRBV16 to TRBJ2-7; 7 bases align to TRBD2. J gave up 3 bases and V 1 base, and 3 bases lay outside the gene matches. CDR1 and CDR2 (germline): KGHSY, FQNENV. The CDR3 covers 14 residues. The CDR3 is CASSQFTSVYEQYF. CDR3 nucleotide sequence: TGTGCCAGCAGCCAATTCACTAGCGTCTACGAGCAGTACTTC.

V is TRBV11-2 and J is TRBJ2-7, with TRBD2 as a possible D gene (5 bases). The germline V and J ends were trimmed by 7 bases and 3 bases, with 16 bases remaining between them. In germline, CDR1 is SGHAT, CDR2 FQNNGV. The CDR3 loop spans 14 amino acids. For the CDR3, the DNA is TGTGCCAGCACTTCCGTGGGGAGCGGCTACGAGCAGTACTTC. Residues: CASTSVGSGYEQYF. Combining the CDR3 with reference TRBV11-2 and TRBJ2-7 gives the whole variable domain EAGVAQSPRYKIIEKRQSVAFWCNPISGHATLYWYQQILGQGPKLLIQFQNNGVVDDSQLPKDRFSAERLKGVDSTLKIQPAKLEDSAVYLCASTSVGSGYEQYFGPGTRLTVT.

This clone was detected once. The CDR3 region has the DNA TGCGCCAGCAGTCAATCGGGGACAGGGGGCGGGAACACTGAAGCTTTCTTT. Its protein product is CASSQSGTGGGNTEAFF. The chain recombines TRBV23-1 with TRBJ1-1; 12 bases fit TRBD1. TRBV23-1 is sorted into the ORF group, with uncertain function. J lost 1 base, V lost 0 bases, and 3 bases had no gene match. The CDR3 is 17 amino acids.

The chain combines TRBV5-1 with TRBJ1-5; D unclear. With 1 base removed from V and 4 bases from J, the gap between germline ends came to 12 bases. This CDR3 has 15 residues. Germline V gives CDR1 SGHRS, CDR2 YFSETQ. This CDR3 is CASSLRADPNQPQHF. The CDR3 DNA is TGCGCCAGCAGCTTGAGGGCAGACCCGAATCAGCCCCAGCATTTT.

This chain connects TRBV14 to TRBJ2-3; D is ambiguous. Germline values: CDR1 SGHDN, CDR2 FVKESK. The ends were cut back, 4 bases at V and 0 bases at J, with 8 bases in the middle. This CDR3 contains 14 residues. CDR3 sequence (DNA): TGTGCCAGCAGCCCGGGTCTTAGCACAGATACGCAGTATTTT. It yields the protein CASSPGLSTDTQYF.

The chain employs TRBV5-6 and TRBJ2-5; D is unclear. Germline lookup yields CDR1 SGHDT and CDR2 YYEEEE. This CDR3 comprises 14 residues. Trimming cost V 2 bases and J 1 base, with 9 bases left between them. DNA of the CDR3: TGTGCCAGCAGCTTTCCCTCCCTCCAAGAGACCCAGTACTTC. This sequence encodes CASSFPSLQETQYF.

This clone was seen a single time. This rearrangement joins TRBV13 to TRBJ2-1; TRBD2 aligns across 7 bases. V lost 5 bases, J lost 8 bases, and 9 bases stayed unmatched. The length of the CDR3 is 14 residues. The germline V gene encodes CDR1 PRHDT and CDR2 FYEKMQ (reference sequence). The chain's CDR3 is CASSPRTSWHEQFF. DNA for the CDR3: TGTGCCAGCAGCCCGCGGACTAGTTGGCATGAGCAGTTCTTC.

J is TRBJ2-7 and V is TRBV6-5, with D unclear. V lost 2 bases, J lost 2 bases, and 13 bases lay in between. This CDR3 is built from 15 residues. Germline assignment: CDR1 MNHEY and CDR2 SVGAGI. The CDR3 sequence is CASSYGTGSAYEQYF. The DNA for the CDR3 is TGTGCCAGCAGTTACGGTACTGGGTCGGCCTACGAGCAGTACTTC.